These T cell receptor beta chains were read from a single sample in a study of cytomegalovirus exposure and HLA in healthy donors. Libraries were prepared by immunoSEQ multiplex PCR; TCRdb keeps only in-frame clonotypes and omits some of them. Of over 150,000 clones listed, more than 60% are singletons. Specimen: PBMCs. Receptor source: a man aged 35 to 55 in good health and CMV-seronegative. CDR3s include the opening cysteine and the closing phenylalanine or tryptophan.

CDR3 length: 17; V gene: TRBV9; J gene: TRBJ2-1; CDR3 protein: CASSVVGRTSGGNEQFF
CDR3 length: 15; V gene: TRBV6-5; J gene: TRBJ1-5; CDR3 protein: CASSYAGGKDQPQHF
CDR3 length: 15; V gene: TRBV4-2; J gene: TRBJ1-4; CDR3 protein: CASSPLGTADEKLFF
CDR3 length: 14; V gene: TRBV5-1; J gene: TRBJ2-5; CDR3 protein: CASSSTVSQETQYF
CDR3 length: 15; V gene: TRBV4-3; J gene: TRBJ2-1; CDR3 protein: CASSQGTTSYNEQFF
CDR3 length: 14; V gene: TRBV19; J gene: TRBJ1-2; CDR3 protein: CASSIGTNSHGYTF
CDR3 length: 15; V gene: TRBV5-6; J gene: TRBJ1-2; CDR3 protein: CASSLSGTPNYGYTF
CDR3 length: 12; V gene: TRBV27; J gene: TRBJ2-7; CDR3 protein: CASSKTGYEQYF
CDR3 length: 14; V gene: TRBV4-1; J gene: TRBJ1-3; CDR3 protein: CASSHRTGLDTIYF
CDR3 length: 16; V gene: TRBV12-2; J gene: TRBJ2-7; CDR3 protein: CASRLAPSGCSYEQYF
CDR3 length: 14; V gene: TRBV7-9; J gene: TRBJ2-3; CDR3 protein: CASSFEGGKDTQYF
CDR3 length: 14; V gene: TRBV5-1; J gene: TRBJ1-6; CDR3 protein: CASSPLGVGYSLHF
CDR3 length: 14; V gene: TRBV29-1; J gene: TRBJ2-1; CDR3 protein: CSVDRDSSYNEQFF
CDR3 length: 16; V gene: TRBV19; J gene: TRBJ2-3; CDR3 protein: CASSTTGGASTDTQYF
CDR3 length: 13; V gene: TRBV29-1; J gene: TRBJ1-4; CDR3 protein: CSVEEGANEKLFF
CDR3 length: 14; V gene: TRBV27; J gene: TRBJ2-7; CDR3 protein: CASSLDRLLNEQYF
CDR3 length: 12; V gene: TRBV4-3; J gene: TRBJ1-4; CDR3 protein: CASSKTGWKLFF
CDR3 length: 14; V gene: TRBV30; J gene: TRBJ2-5; CDR3 protein: CAWNLGGEQEAQYF
CDR3 length: 14; V gene: TRBV4-1; J gene: TRBJ1-1; CDR3 protein: CASSPDGGPTEAFF
CDR3 length: 14; V gene: TRBV5-4; J gene: .; CDR3 protein: CASTRWGVTYEQYF
CDR3 length: 14; V gene: TRBV6-1; J gene: TRBJ1-5; CDR3 protein: CASSYGAGNQPQHF
CDR3 length: 19; V gene: TRBV7-2; J gene: TRBJ1-6; CDR3 protein: CASSSSPTGQGARGSPLHF